The source of this T cell receptor (beta chain) is a study of human T cells and chemical hapten exposure. On the study more broadly: Patches with 0.01% DPC went on the upper back, and the tests were read at 6 days. Findings of the study overall: Versus controls, significantly more large CDR3 similarity clusters arose from expanded TCRs.

Germline assignment: CDR1 DFQATT and CDR2 SNEGSKA (reference sequence). After removal of 2 bases from V and 2 bases from J, the junction contained 0 bases not matched to a gene. The CDR3 consists of 14 residues. The library tagged each cDNA molecule with unique molecular identifiers. TCRdb fed the RACE reads into MiXCR, producing one record per CDR3 protein. The repertoire holds approximately 350,000 distinct CDR3 sequences, with about 6% as singletons. The time point here: patch test 2, 6 weeks after DPC sensitization. The treatment denotes: therapeutic diphenylcyclopropenone sensitization with weekly scalp DPC. Donation of samples came from alopecia patients who were 18 to 70 years old and suitable for DPC. This clonotype was observed many times. Its antigen remains unknown.

The material was whole blood, obtained in connection with sensitization to the hapten diphenylcyclopropenone (DPC). This chain connects TRBV20-1 to TRBJ2-7; 13 bases are a match to TRBD2. The source of this sequence is a woman in her late teens or twenties with alopecia areata. Some clones in this sample may be carry-over from other donors' samples. This CDR3 reads CSARTSGGAYEQYF. Written as DNA, the CDR3 is TGCAGTGCTAGAACTAGCGGGGGGGCCTACGAGCAGTACTTC.